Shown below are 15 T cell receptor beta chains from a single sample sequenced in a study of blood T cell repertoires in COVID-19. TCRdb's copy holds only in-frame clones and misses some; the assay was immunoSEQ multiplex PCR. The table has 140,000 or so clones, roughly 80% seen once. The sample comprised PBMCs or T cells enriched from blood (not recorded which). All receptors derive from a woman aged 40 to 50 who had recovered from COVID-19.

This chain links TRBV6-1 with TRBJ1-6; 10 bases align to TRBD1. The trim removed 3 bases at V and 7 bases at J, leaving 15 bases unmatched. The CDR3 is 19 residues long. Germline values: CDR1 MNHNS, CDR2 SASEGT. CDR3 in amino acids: CASSEFSSSWGQGNSPLHF. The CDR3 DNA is TGTGCCAGCAGTGAGTTTTCTTCGTCCTGGGGACAGGGGAATTCACCCCTCCACTTT.

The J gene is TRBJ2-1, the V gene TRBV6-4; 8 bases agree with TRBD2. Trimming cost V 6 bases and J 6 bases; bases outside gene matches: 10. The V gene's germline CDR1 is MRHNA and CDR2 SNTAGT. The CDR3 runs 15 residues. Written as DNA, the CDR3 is TGTGCCAGCAGCGTAAAACCCGGGACTAGCAATGAGCAGTTCTTC. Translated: CASSVKPGTSNEQFF.

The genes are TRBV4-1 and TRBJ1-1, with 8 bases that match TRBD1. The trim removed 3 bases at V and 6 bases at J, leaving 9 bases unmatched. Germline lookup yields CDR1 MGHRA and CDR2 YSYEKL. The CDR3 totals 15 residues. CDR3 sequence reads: CASSHQTGAGAEAFF. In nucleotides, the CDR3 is TGCGCCAGCAGCCACCAGACAGGGGCCGGGGCTGAAGCTTTCTTT.

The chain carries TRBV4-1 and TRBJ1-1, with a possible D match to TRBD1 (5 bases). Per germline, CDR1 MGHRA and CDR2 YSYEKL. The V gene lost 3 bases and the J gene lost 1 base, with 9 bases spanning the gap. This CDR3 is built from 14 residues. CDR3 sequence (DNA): TGCGCCAGCAGCCAGCTGGGGGGGAACACTGAAGCTTTCTTT. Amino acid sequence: CASSQLGGNTEAFF.

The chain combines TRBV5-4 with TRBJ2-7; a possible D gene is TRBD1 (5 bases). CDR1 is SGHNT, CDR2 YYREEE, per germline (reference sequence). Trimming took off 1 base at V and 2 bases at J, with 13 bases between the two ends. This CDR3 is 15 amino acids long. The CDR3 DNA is TGTGCCAGCAGCTTGTTAGGACCAGGGACCTACGAGCAGTACTTC. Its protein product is CASSLLGPGTYEQYF.

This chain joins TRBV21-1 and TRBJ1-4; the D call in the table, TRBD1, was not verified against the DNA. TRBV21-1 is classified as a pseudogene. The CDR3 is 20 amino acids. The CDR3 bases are TGTGCCAGCAAAATCTCGCCATTGCATCACAGGGCGTCTACTAATGAAAAACTGTTTTTT. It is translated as CASKISPLHHRASTNEKLFF.

The CDR3 spells CASSESSSYEQYF. Written as DNA, the CDR3 is TGTGCCAGCAGTGAATCTAGCTCCTACGAGCAGTACTTC. This chain links TRBV6-1 with TRBJ2-7, with D uncertain. CDR3 size: 13 residues. V lost 2 bases to trimming and J lost 0 bases, with 5 bases between them. CDR1 is MNHNS and CDR2 is SASEGT in the germline V gene.

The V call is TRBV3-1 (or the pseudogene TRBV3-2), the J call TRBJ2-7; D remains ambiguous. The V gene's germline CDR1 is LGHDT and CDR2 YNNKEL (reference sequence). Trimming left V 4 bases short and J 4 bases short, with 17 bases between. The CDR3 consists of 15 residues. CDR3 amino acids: CASSRQNFPSYEQYF. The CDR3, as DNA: TGTGCCAGCAGCCGCCAGAATTTTCCCTCTTACGAGCAGTACTTC.

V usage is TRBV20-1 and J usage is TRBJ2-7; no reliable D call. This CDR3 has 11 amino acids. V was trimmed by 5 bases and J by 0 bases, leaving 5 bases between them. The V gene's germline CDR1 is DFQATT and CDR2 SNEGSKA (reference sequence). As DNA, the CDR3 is TGCAGTGCTGAGAGCTCCTACGAGCAGTACTTC. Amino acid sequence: CSAESSYEQYF.

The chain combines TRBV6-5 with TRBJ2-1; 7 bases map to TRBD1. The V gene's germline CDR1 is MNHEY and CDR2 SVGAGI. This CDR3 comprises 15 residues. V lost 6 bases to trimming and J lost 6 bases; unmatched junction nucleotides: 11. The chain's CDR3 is CASSLDRADLNEQFF. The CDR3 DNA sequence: TGTGCCAGCAGCCTTGACAGGGCAGATCTCAATGAGCAGTTCTTC.

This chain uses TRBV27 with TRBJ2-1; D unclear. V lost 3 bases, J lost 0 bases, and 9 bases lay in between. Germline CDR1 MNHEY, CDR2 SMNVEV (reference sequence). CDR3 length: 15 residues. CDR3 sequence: CASSLVSSSYNEQFF. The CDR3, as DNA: TGTGCCAGCAGTTTGGTGTCCAGCTCCTACAATGAGCAGTTCTTC.

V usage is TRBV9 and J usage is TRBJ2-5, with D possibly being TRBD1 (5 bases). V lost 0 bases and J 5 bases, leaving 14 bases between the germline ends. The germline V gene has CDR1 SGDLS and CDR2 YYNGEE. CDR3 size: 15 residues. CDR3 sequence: CASSVEGLGQETQYF. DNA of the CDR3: TGTGCCAGCAGCGTAGAGGGCCTGGGGCAGGAGACCCAGTACTTC.

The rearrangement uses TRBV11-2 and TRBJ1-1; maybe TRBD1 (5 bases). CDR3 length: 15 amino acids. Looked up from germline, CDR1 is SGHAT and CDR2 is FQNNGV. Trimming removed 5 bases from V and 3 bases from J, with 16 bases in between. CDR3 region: CASSIIEGRDTEAFF. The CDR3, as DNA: TGTGCCAGCAGCATCATCGAGGGGAGGGACACTGAAGCTTTCTTT.

CDR3 in amino acids: CASSKNTGTTEAFF. The CDR3 DNA reads as TGTGCCAGCAGCAAAAATACAGGGACCACTGAAGCTTTCTTT. V usage is TRBV6-5 and J usage is TRBJ1-1; a possible D gene is TRBD1 (6 bases). The CDR3 covers 14 residues. CDR1 is MNHEY, CDR2 SVGAGI, per germline. V shed 6 bases and J shed 4 bases, with 15 bases lying between them.

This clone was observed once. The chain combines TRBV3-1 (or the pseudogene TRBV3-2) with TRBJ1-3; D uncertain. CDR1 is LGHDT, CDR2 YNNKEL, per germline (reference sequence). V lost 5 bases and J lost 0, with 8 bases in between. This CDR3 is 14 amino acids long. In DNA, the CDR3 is TGTGCCAGCAGCTCTACTGCCTCTGGAAACACCATATATTTT. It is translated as CASSSTASGNTIYF.